This TCR beta chain was observed in a study of blood T cells in healthy people across ages. Sample-barcoded 5' priming and a J-beta primer mix drove a second PCR of roughly 6 to 12 cycles. Researchers report that a template-switch adaptor with 12 random nucleotides tagged each cDNA molecule. Every sample gave at least 2.5 million paired-end reads containing CDR3. TCRdb reprocessed the 5' RACE reads via MiXCR and lists one record per CDR3 protein. The profile shows fewer than 1,000,000 distinct CDR3 sequences, about half of them singletons. In this sample, this clonotype turned up a few times. The CDR3 extends over 15 amino acids. Germline V gene sequence: CDR1 SGHRS, CDR2 YFSETQ. V shed 2 bases and J 7 bases; nucleotides not matched to a gene: 7.

The sample consisted of blood. The chain joins TRBV5-1 to TRBJ1-4; TRBD1 matches 8 bases. The source of this sequence is a man older than 75 in good health. This CDR3 reads CASSLPGQAAEKLFF. CDR3 bases: TGCGCCAGCAGCTTACCGGGACAGGCGGCTGAAAAACTGTTTTTT.